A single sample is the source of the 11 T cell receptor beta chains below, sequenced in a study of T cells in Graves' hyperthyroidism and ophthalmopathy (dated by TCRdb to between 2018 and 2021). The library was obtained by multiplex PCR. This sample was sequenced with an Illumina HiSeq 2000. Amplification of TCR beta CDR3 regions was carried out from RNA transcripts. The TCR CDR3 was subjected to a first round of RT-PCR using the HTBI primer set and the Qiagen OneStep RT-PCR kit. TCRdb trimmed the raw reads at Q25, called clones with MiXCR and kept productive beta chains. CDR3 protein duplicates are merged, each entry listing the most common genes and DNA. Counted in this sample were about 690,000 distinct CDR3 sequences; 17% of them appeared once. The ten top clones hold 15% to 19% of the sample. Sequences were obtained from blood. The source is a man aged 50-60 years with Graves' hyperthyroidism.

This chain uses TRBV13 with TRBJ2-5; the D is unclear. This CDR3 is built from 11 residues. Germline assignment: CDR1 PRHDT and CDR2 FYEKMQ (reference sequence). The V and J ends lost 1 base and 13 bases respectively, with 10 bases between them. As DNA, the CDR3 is TGTGCCAGCAGCTTAGTCCGAGACCTGTACTTC. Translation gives CASSLVRDLYF.

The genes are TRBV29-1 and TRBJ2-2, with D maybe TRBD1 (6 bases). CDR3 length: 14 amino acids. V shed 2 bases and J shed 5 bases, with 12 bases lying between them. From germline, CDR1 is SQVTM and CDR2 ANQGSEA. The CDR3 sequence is CSVENYRVTGELFF. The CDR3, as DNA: TGCAGCGTTGAAAACTACAGGGTTACCGGGGAGCTGTTTTTT.

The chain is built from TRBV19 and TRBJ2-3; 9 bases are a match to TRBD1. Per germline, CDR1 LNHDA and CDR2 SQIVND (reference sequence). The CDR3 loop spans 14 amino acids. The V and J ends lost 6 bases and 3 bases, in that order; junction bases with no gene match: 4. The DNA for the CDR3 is TGTGCCAGTAGAACCGGGACAGGGACAGATACGCAGTATTTT. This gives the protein CASRTGTGTDTQYF.

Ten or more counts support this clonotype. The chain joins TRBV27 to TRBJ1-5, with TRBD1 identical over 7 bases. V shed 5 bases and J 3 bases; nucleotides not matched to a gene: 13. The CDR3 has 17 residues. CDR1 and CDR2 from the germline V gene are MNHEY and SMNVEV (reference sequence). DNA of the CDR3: TGTGCCAGCAGTCCCTTAACTTGGACAGGCGACAATCAGCCCCAGCATTTT. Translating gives CASSPLTWTGDNQPQHF.

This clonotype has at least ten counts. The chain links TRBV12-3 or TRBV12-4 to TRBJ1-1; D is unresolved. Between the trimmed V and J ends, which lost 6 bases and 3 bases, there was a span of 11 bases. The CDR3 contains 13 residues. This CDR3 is CASSPGWDTEAFF. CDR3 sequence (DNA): TGTGCCAGCAGCCCGGGGTGGGACACTGAAGCTTTCTTT.

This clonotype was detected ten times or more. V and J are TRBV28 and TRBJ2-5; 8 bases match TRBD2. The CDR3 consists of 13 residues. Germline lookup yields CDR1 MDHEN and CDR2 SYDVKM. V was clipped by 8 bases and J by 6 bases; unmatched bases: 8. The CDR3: CASEPGGIQTQYF. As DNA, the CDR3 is TGTGCCAGCGAACCGGGAGGGATCCAGACCCAGTACTTC.

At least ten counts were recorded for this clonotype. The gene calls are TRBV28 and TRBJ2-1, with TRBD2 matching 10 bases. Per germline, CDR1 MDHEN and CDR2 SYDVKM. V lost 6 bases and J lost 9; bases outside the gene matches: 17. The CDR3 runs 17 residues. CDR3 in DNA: TGTGCCAGCAGAGTAAAGGGGCTAGCGGGAGTTAGGAGTGAGCAGTTCTTC. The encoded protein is CASRVKGLAGVRSEQFF.

The CDR3 spells CASSSGAGQTANYGYTF. The CDR3 DNA sequence: TGTGCCAGCAGCTCGGGCGCTGGACAGACAGCGAACTATGGCTACACCTTC. This chain joins TRBV5-4 and TRBJ1-2, with D possibly TRBD1 on 6 matching bases. Germline CDR1 reads SGHNT; CDR2 reads YYREEE (reference sequence). The CDR3 extends over 17 amino acids. The V end was cut by 3 bases, the J end by 2 bases, with 20 bases between.

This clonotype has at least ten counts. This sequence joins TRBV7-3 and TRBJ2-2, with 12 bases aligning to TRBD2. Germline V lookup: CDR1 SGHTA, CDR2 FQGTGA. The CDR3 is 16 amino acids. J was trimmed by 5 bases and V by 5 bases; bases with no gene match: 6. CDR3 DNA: TGTGCCAGCAGCCCGACTAGCGGGAGTCGAACCGGGGAGCTGTTTTTT. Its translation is CASSPTSGSRTGELFF.

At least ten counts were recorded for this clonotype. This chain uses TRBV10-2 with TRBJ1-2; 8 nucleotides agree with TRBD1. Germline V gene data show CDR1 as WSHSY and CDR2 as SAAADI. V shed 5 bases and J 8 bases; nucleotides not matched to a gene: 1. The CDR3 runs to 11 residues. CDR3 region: CASSRDRGYTF. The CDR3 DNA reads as TGCGCCAGCAGTCGGGACAGGGGCTACACCTTC.

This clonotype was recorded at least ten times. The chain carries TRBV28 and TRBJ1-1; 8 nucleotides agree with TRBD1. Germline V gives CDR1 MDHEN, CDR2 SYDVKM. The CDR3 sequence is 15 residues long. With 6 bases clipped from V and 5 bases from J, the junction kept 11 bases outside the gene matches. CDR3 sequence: CASSPSDRVGTEAFF. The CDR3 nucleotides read TGTGCCAGCAGCCCTTCGGACAGGGTGGGGACTGAAGCTTTCTTT.